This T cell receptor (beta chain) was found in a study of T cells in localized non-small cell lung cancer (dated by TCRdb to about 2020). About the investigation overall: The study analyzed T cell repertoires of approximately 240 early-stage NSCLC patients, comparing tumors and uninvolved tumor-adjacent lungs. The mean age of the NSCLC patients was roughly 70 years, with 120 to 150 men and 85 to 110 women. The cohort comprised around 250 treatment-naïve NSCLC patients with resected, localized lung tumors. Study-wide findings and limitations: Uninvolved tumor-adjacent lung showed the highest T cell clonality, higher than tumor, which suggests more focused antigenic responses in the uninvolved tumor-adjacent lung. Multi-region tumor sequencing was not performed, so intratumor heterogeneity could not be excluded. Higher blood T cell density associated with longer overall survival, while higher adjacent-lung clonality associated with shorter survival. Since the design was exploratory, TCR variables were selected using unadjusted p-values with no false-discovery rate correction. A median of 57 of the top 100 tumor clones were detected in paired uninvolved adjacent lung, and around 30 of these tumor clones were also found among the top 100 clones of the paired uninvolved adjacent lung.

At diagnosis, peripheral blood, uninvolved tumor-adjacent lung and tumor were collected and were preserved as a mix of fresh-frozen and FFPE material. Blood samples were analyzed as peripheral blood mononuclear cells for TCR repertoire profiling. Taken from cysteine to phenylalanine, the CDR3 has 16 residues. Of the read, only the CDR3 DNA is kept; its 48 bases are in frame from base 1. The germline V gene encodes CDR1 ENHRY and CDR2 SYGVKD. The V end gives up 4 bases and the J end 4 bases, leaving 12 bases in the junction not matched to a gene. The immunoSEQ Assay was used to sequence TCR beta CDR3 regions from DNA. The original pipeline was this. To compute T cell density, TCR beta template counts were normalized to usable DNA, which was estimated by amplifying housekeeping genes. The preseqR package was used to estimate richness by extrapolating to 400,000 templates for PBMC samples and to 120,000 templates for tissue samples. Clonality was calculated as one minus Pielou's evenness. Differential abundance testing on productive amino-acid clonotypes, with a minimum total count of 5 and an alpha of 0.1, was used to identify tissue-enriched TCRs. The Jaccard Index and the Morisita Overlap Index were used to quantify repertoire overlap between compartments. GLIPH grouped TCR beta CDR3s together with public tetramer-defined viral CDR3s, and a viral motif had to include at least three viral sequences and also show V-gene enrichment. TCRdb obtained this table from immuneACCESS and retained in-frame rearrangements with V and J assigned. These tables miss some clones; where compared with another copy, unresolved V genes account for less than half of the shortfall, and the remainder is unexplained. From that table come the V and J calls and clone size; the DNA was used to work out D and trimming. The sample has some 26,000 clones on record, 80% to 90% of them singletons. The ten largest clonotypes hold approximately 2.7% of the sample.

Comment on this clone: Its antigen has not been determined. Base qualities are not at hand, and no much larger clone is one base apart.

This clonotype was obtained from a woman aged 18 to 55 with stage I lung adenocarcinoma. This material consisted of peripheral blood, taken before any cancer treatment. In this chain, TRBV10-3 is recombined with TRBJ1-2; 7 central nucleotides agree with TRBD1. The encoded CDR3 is CAISGSRGTVSYGYTF. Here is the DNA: TGTGCCATCAGTGGGTCACGGGGGACAGTCTCCTATGGCTACACCTTC.